What follows are 18 T cell receptor beta chains derived from one specimen sequenced in a study of T cell responses to AZD1222 COVID-19 vaccine. The assay was immunoSEQ multiplex PCR, and TCRdb's table has in-frame clones only and misses some. Found here are under 150,000 clones, 80% to 90% of them singletons; the top ten hold around a tenth. The specimen comprised peripheral blood, sampled 28 days after the second AZD1222 dose. The receptors here all came from an adult who received the AZD1222 COVID-19 vaccine.

V gene TRBV2 combines with J gene TRBJ1-6; 10 bases are a match to TRBD1. Germline V gives CDR1 SNHLY, CDR2 FYNNEI. The V gene end was trimmed by 5 bases and the J gene end by 7 bases; junction bases not matched to a gene: 20. CDR3 length: 20 amino acids. CDR3 DNA sequence: TGTGCCAGCAGTCTTATAGGGGTGACAGGGGGCGGTAGGATGAATTCACCCCTCCACTTT. As protein: CASSLIGVTGGGRMNSPLHF.

This clone was counted a single time. The sample has other DNA sequences that encode this CDR3 too. The chain combines TRBV7-2 with TRBJ1-1; D gene uncertain. V lost 0 bases, J lost 2 bases, and 7 bases lay in between. In germline, CDR1 is SGHTA, CDR2 FQGNSA. This CDR3 region has 14 residues. The CDR3 loop reads CASSLARTNTEAFF. The CDR3 DNA is TGTGCCAGCAGCTTAGCCCGGACCAACACTGAAGCTTTCTTT.

This clone was detected a few times. The rearrangement uses TRBV20-1 and TRBJ1-2, with D possibly matching TRBD1 (5 bases). The CDR3 extends over 10 amino acids. Germline V gene lookup returns CDR1 DFQATT and CDR2 SNEGSKA (reference sequence). Trimming cost V 6 bases and J 8 bases, with 10 bases left between them. The CDR3 nucleotides read TGCAGTGCGGTGGGGGGAGGCTACACCTTC. Its translation: CSAVGGGYTF.

This sequence joins TRBV10-1 and TRBJ2-2, with D possibly TRBD2 on 6 matching bases. With 2 bases removed from V and 4 bases from J, the gap between germline ends came to 8 bases. The CDR3 is made up of 14 amino acids. CDR1 is WNHNN and CDR2 is SYGVQD in the germline V gene (reference sequence). CDR3 sequence (DNA): TGCGCCAGCAGTGAGCGGGGGATCACCGGGGAGCTGTTTTTT. Amino acids: CASSERGITGELFF.

The chain recombines TRBV24-1 with TRBJ2-1; TRBD2 agrees at 8 bases. The germline CDR1 and CDR2 sequences are KGHDR and SFDVKD. The CDR3 totals 16 residues. V lost 3 bases to trimming and J lost 7 bases; unmatched junction nucleotides: 10. The CDR3 sequence is CATSDAAGARKNEQFF. CDR3 nucleotide sequence: TGTGCCACCAGTGATGCAGCGGGGGCAAGGAAAAATGAGCAGTTCTTC.

The chain carries TRBV7-3 and TRBJ2-1; D possibly corresponds to TRBD1 (6 bases). Looked up from germline, CDR1 is SGHTA and CDR2 is FQGTGA. The CDR3 contains 13 residues. V was trimmed by 5 bases and J by 6 bases, leaving 11 bases between them. The CDR3: CASSGGQSNEQFF. CDR3 nucleotides: TGTGCCAGCAGCGGAGGACAGTCCAATGAGCAGTTCTTC.

V is TRBV27 and J is TRBJ2-3; the D is unclear. This CDR3 contains 13 residues. Germline V CDR1 and CDR2: MNHEY, SMNVEV (reference sequence). Trimming took off 9 bases at V and 6 bases at J, with 16 bases between the two ends. The CDR3 DNA sequence: TGTGCCAGTGGTCCCTACGGAATGGATACGCAGTATTTT. This codes for CASGPYGMDTQYF.

V is TRBV6-4 and J is TRBJ1-6; D uncertain. The CDR3 totals 16 residues. CDR1 is MRHNA, CDR2 SNTAGT, per germline. V shed 2 bases and J shed 7 bases, with 15 bases lying between them. The CDR3 sequence is CASSDVPGGRNSPLHF. The CDR3 nucleotides are TGTGCCAGCAGTGACGTCCCGGGTGGCAGGAATTCACCCCTCCACTTT.

The genes are TRBV9 and TRBJ1-6; D remains ambiguous. CDR1 SGDLS and CDR2 YYNGEE come from the germline V gene. The CDR3 is made up of 16 amino acids. V was pared by 0 bases and J by 0 bases, with 7 bases between. The CDR3 nucleotides are TGTGCCAGCAGCGTAGACCCGTACTCCTATAATTCACCCCTCCACTTT. It is translated as CASSVDPYSYNSPLHF.

The chain carries TRBV27 and TRBJ1-6; D is possibly TRBD1 (5 bases). Trimming shortened V by 0 bases and J by 9 bases, and 15 bases separated the two germline ends. Germline CDR1 reads MNHEY; CDR2 reads SMNVEV (reference sequence). CDR3 length: 16 residues. The CDR3: CASSLSGRLEPSPLHF. The CDR3 nucleotides are TGTGCCAGCAGTTTATCGGGACGCCTAGAACCTTCACCCCTCCACTTT.

The J gene is TRBJ1-4, the V gene TRBV7-8, with D tentatively TRBD1 (5 bases). CDR1 and CDR2 (germline): SGHVS, FQNEAQ. V was cut by 5 bases and J by 1 base, with 11 bases left in between. The CDR3 length is 15 residues. CDR3 amino acids: CASSRTHGTNEKLFF. In DNA, the CDR3 is TGTGCCAGCAGCCGGACACACGGAACTAATGAAAAACTGTTTTTT.

V is TRBV19 and J is TRBJ1-3; 7 bases match TRBD1. The V gene end was trimmed by 6 bases and the J gene end by 2 bases; junction bases not matched to a gene: 10. The CDR3 covers 16 residues. CDR1 is LNHDA and CDR2 is SQIVND in the germline V gene (reference sequence). This chain's CDR3 is CASSRGQAATGNTIYF. The CDR3 nucleotides are TGTGCCAGTAGCAGAGGACAGGCGGCCACTGGAAACACCATATATTTT.

The V call is TRBV7-2, the J call TRBJ2-5; no clear D. The V gene's germline CDR1 is SGHTA and CDR2 FQGNSA. Trimming shortened V by 6 bases and J by 5 bases, and 10 bases separated the two germline ends. The CDR3 is 12 amino acids. CDR3 protein: CASSPARETQYF. The CDR3 DNA reads as TGTGCCAGCAGTCCAGCCCGGGAGACCCAGTACTTC.

This clone was recorded once. The gene calls are TRBV25-1 and TRBJ1-1, with a possible D match to TRBD1 (5 bases). The germline V gene encodes CDR1 MGHDK and CDR2 SYGVNS. V gave up 8 bases and J gave up 0 bases, with 10 bases separating them. This CDR3 is built from 13 residues. The CDR3 DNA sequence: TGTGCCAGCCTCCGGGACTTGAACACTGAAGCTTTCTTT. This sequence encodes CASLRDLNTEAFF.

The rearrangement links TRBV3-1 (or the pseudogene TRBV3-2) to TRBJ1-1, with 9 bases that match TRBD1. The CDR3 runs to 17 residues. The germline V gene has CDR1 LGHDT and CDR2 YNNKEL (reference sequence). Germline trimming cut 8 bases from V and 4 bases from J; bases unmatched to any gene: 17. The CDR3 nucleotides read TGTGCCAGCGCACATAAAGTACAGGGGGCCTTGAGCACTGAAGCTTTCTTT. Amino acids: CASAHKVQGALSTEAFF.

V usage is TRBV7-9 and J usage is TRBJ2-7; D call uncertain. Looked up from germline, CDR1 is SEHNR and CDR2 is FQNEAQ (reference sequence). The CDR3 has 13 residues. V gave up 1 base and J gave up 5 bases, with 9 bases separating them. CDR3 nucleotides: TGTGCCAGCAGCTTAGGATCGTTCGACGAGCAGTACTTC. Its protein product is CASSLGSFDEQYF.

The rearrangement uses TRBV6-2 or TRBV6-3 and TRBJ2-1; 10 bases are shared with TRBD2. Unmatched junction bases numbered 1, after V lost 4 bases and J lost 1 base. The CDR3 loop spans 15 amino acids. Germline V gene data show CDR1 as MNHEY and CDR2 as SVGEGT. CDR3 DNA sequence: TGTGCCAGCAGTTCTAGCGGGGGTTCCTACAATGAGCAGTTCTTC. This translates into CASSSSGGSYNEQFF.

The rearrangement joins TRBV7-8 to TRBJ1-1; tentatively, D is TRBD1 (5 bases). Per germline, CDR1 SGHVS and CDR2 FQNEAQ. The CDR3 has 15 residues. Trimming pared 0 bases from V and 3 bases from J, leaving 11 bases between. The CDR3 reads CASSLARAGDTEAFF. The DNA for the CDR3 is TGTGCCAGCAGCTTAGCTCGCGCGGGGGACACTGAAGCTTTCTTT.